These 4 T cell receptor beta chains originate from one sample sequenced in a study of blood T cell repertoires in COVID-19. Sequenced by immunoSEQ multiplex PCR; TCRdb stores in-frame clones only, minus some. The repertoire holds approximately 180,000 clones, with more than 70% as singletons. The sequenced material came from peripheral blood. These receptors were taken from a human donor in a cohort sampled during active COVID-19.

This chain joins TRBV3-1 (or the pseudogene TRBV3-2) and TRBJ2-7; D gene ambiguous. There are 12 residues in the CDR3. Germline loops: CDR1 LGHDT, CDR2 YNNKEL (reference sequence). Trimming removed 1 base at V and 3 bases at J, with 4 bases between. The CDR3 is CASSQGVYEQYF. CDR3 DNA sequence: TGTGCCAGCAGCCAAGGAGTCTACGAGCAGTACTTC.

The V call is TRBV7-8, the J call TRBJ2-7; tentative D call: TRBD1 (5 bases). The CDR3 is made up of 19 amino acids. Trimming removed 5 bases from V and 2 bases from J, with 28 bases in between. In germline, CDR1 is SGHVS, CDR2 FQNEAQ. The CDR3 DNA reads TGTGCCAGCAGCCCCAGCCTCATAGTGACAGATCCCCAAGCCTACGAGCAGTACTTC. Translating it yields CASSPSLIVTDPQAYEQYF.

This clone has a handful of counts. The gene calls are TRBV9 and TRBJ2-7; perhaps TRBD1 as D (5 bases). The CDR3 length is 15 residues. CDR1 is SGDLS and CDR2 is YYNGEE in the germline V gene. Trimming stripped 0 bases from V and 5 bases from J, with 15 bases between. CDR3 nucleotides: TGTGCCAGCAGCGTAGGGGCAGGGCAAAGGAACGAGCAGTACTTC. It encodes CASSVGAGQRNEQYF.

J is TRBJ1-6 and V is TRBV3-1 (or the pseudogene TRBV3-2), with 7 bases identical to TRBD1. The germline V gene encodes CDR1 LGHDT and CDR2 YNNKEL (reference sequence). V shed 5 bases and J 0 bases; nucleotides not matched to a gene: 7. The CDR3 spans 17 residues. The CDR3 region is CASSEGQRSSYNSPLHF. The CDR3 DNA follows: TGTGCCAGCAGCGAGGGACAGAGAAGCTCCTATAATTCACCCCTCCACTTT.